This entry lists 30 T cell receptor beta chains sequenced from one sample in a study of blood T cell repertoires in COVID-19. The data were produced by immunoSEQ multiplex PCR, yet TCRdb's version contains in-frame clones alone and is incomplete. This sample has about 520,000 clones, with 80% to 90% found just once. Specimen: peripheral blood. These receptor sequences come from a human donor in a cohort sampled during active COVID-19.

This clone occurred a few times. J is TRBJ2-1 and V is TRBV6-6; 9 bases align to TRBD2. Looked up from germline, CDR1 is MNHNY and CDR2 is SVGAGI (reference sequence). The CDR3 is made up of 13 amino acids. The ends lost 6 bases at V and 9 bases at J; junction bases unmatched: 6. CDR3 in DNA: TGTGCCAGCAGGTGGACTAGCGCGAGTGAGCAGTTCTTC. Protein product: CASRWTSASEQFF.

V gene TRBV4-1 combines with J gene TRBJ2-4, with a tentative D call TRBD2 (5 bases). CDR1 is MGHRA, CDR2 YSYEKL, per germline. V lost 1 base and J 2 bases, leaving 18 bases between the germline ends. CDR3 size: 18 residues. DNA for the CDR3: TGCGCCAGCAGCCAAGTCTGGACTCTCCCGTACACCAAAAACATTCAGTACTTC. Translated: CASSQVWTLPYTKNIQYF.

This chain uses TRBV5-1 with TRBJ2-3, with a weak D call TRBD2 (5 bases). Germline V gene data show CDR1 as SGHRS and CDR2 as YFSETQ. The V end was cut by 0 bases, the J end by 0 bases, with 11 bases between. The CDR3 covers 16 residues. The CDR3 DNA is TGCGCCAGCAGCTTGGATGGGAGTGCTAGCACAGATACGCAGTATTTT. Translating it yields CASSLDGSASTDTQYF.

The CDR3 DNA sequence: TGTGCCAGCAGTTACGGGCGGCGGGGCTACAATGAGCAGTTCTTC. Its protein is CASSYGRRGYNEQFF. The chain has TRBV11-3 and TRBJ2-1, with D possibly being TRBD2 (6 bases). V lost 6 bases to trimming and J lost 3 bases, with 15 bases between them. Germline lookup yields CDR1 SGHNT and CDR2 YENEEA. This CDR3 contains 15 residues.

The rearrangement joins TRBV5-4 to TRBJ1-1; D is unresolved. The V and J ends lost 4 bases and 1 base respectively, with 5 bases between them. Germline CDR1 SGHNT, CDR2 YYREEE (reference sequence). The CDR3 runs 12 residues. The CDR3, as DNA: TGTGCCAGCAGCAGAGCGAACACTGAAGCTTTCTTT. Encoded protein: CASSRANTEAFF.

The chain recombines TRBV28 with TRBJ2-3, with 10 bases aligning to TRBD2. The CDR3 totals 16 residues. Germline V gene sequence: CDR1 MDHEN, CDR2 SYDVKM. V lost 1 base, J lost 6 bases, and 7 bases stayed unmatched. This chain's CDR3 is CASSLLRTSGRDTQYF. Here the CDR3 DNA reads TGTGCCAGCAGTTTATTGCGGACTAGCGGAAGGGATACGCAGTATTTT.

The genes are TRBV5-5 and TRBJ1-3, with D possibly being TRBD1 (5 bases). The V and J ends lost 0 bases and 4 bases respectively, with 14 bases between them. Germline values: CDR1 SGHKS, CDR2 YYEKEE (reference sequence). This CDR3 region has 16 residues. The DNA of the CDR3 is TGTGCCAGCAGCTTGGGTGACAGAGCCATCGGAAACACCATATATTTT. Translation gives CASSLGDRAIGNTIYF.

The V gene is TRBV9, the J gene TRBJ2-1; TRBD2 agrees at 8 bases. The V segment lost 4 bases and the J segment 6 bases; nucleotides outside the gene matches: 9. This CDR3 region has 15 residues. Per germline, CDR1 SGDLS and CDR2 YYNGEE. The CDR3 DNA is TGTGCCAGCAGCTTCGGTCTAGCGGGCATCAATGAGCAGTTCTTC. Protein: CASSFGLAGINEQFF.

The genes are TRBV27 and TRBJ2-7; D is perhaps TRBD1 (6 bases). V was cut by 6 bases and J by 1 base, with 19 bases left in between. The length of the CDR3 is 16 residues. Germline V gene sequence: CDR1 MNHEY, CDR2 SMNVEV (reference sequence). CDR3 loop: CASSFRGRDISYEQYF. Written as DNA, the CDR3 is TGTGCCAGCAGCTTCAGGGGCAGGGACATATCCTACGAGCAGTACTTC.

The rearrangement links TRBV11-2 to TRBJ2-2; the D gene is possibly TRBD1 (6 bases). There are 13 residues in the CDR3. Germline V gene sequence: CDR1 SGHAT, CDR2 FQNNGV. The V gene lost 7 bases and the J gene lost 5 bases, with 11 bases spanning the gap. This chain's CDR3 is CASTLRGTGELFF. For the CDR3, the DNA is TGTGCCAGCACCCTCAGGGGTACCGGGGAGCTGTTTTTT.

The chain carries TRBV6-5 and TRBJ1-1, with a weak D call TRBD1 (6 bases). Germline CDR1 and CDR2: MNHEY and SVGAGI. The CDR3 runs 13 residues. The V end lost 6 bases, the J end lost 1 base, and 9 bases lay between the germline ends. For the CDR3, the DNA is TGTGCCAGCAGGCGGGGGCGGAACACTGAAGCTTTCTTT. Protein sequence: CASRRGRNTEAFF.

V usage is TRBV6-1 and J usage is TRBJ2-2; D might be TRBD1 (6 bases). Germline V gives CDR1 MNHNS, CDR2 SASEGT. The CDR3 is 16 residues long. With 0 bases removed from V and 0 bases from J, the gap between germline ends came to 8 bases. DNA for the CDR3: TGTGCCAGCAGTGAAGCTAGACAGGCGAACACCGGGGAGCTGTTTTTT. This sequence encodes CASSEARQANTGELFF.

This chain joins TRBV7-3 and TRBJ2-7; no definite D call. V was shortened by 3 bases and J by 2 bases, with 14 bases between the two germline ends. The CDR3 totals 15 residues. Germline CDR1 SGHTA, CDR2 FQGTGA. The DNA of the CDR3 is TGTGCCAGCAGCTTTCGTCCCGGGTTCGCCTACGAGCAGTACTTC. It encodes CASSFRPGFAYEQYF.

The gene calls are TRBV5-5 and TRBJ2-7; D remains ambiguous. Germline V gene data show CDR1 as SGHKS and CDR2 as YYEKEE (reference sequence). V lost 0 bases and J lost 3, with 7 bases in between. CDR3 length: 13 amino acids. CDR3 nucleotide sequence: TGTGCCAGCAGCTTGGCACAGTTCTACGAGCAGTACTTC. Residues: CASSLAQFYEQYF.

For the CDR3, the DNA is TGTGCCAGCAGTGAATTTAGAGCTACCTACGAGCAGTACTTC. Translation: CASSEFRATYEQYF. The chain uses TRBV2 and TRBJ2-7; D unclear. The CDR3 has 14 amino acids. The germline V gene has CDR1 SNHLY and CDR2 FYNNEI. V lost 2 bases to trimming and J lost 2 bases, with 10 bases between them.

The gene calls are TRBV28 and TRBJ2-2; unclear D gene. Germline V gives CDR1 MDHEN, CDR2 SYDVKM. Trimming left V 9 bases short and J 3 bases short, with 8 bases between. This CDR3 is 12 amino acids long. Here the CDR3 reads CASRSHTGELFF. In nucleotides, the CDR3 is TGTGCCAGTAGATCCCACACCGGGGAGCTGTTTTTT.

CDR3 DNA sequence: TGTGCCAGCAGCTTCCAGGAAACCTACGAGCAGTACTTC. It translates to CASSFQETYEQYF. This chain links TRBV5-5 with TRBJ2-7; no definite D call. V was pared by 2 bases and J by 2 bases, with 8 bases between. Germline V CDR1 and CDR2: SGHKS, YYEKEE (reference sequence). The CDR3 has 13 amino acids.

This chain joins TRBV7-2 and TRBJ1-3; TRBD1 is a possible D gene (5 bases). The CDR3 has 13 residues. Trimming removed 1 base at V and 4 bases at J, with 5 bases between. Germline CDR1 is SGHTA and CDR2 is FQGNSA. The CDR3 coding sequence is TGTGCCAGCAGCTTAGAGGGGGGAAACACCATATATTTT. Protein product: CASSLEGGNTIYF.

V and J are TRBV19 and TRBJ2-5; 9 bases agree with TRBD1. CDR3 length: 16 residues. V was pared by 3 bases and J by 7 bases, with 12 bases of the junction left unmatched. From germline, CDR1 is LNHDA and CDR2 SQIVND (reference sequence). The CDR3 spells CASSIRGTGRSGTQYF. Written as DNA, the CDR3 is TGTGCCAGTAGTATCCGTGGGACAGGGCGGAGTGGGACCCAGTACTTC.

For this clone: The same CDR3 is also encoded by other DNA sequences in this sample. The CDR3: CASSYSRTGTGYTF. The CDR3 DNA sequence: TGTGCCAGCAGTTACTCCCGGACAGGGACTGGCTACACCTTC. The genes are TRBV6-5 and TRBJ1-2; 8 positions agree with TRBD1. CDR1 and CDR2 from the germline V gene are MNHEY and SVGAGI. The CDR3 is 14 amino acids. With 0 bases clipped from V and 7 bases from J, the junction kept 4 bases outside the gene matches.

This clone was counted between two and nine times. J is TRBJ1-6 and V is TRBV7-9; 8 nucleotides match TRBD1. CDR1 SEHNR and CDR2 FQNEAQ come from the germline V gene (reference sequence). J was trimmed by 9 bases and V by 0 bases; bases with no gene match: 4. This CDR3 has 15 amino acids. The CDR3 sequence: CASSLARDRTSPLHF. In DNA form, the CDR3 reads TGTGCCAGCAGCTTAGCAAGGGACAGGACTTCACCCCTCCACTTT.

The CDR3 nucleotides are TGTGCCTGGAGTGTACGCAGGGGGATCACAGATACGCAGTATTTT. Translated, it gives CAWSVRRGITDTQYF. This chain connects TRBV30 to TRBJ2-3, with 7 bases fitting TRBD1. CDR1 is GTSNPN and CDR2 is SVGIG in the germline V gene (reference sequence). CDR3 length equals 15 residues. Germline trimming cut 0 bases from V and 2 bases from J; bases unmatched to any gene: 5.

The CDR3 coding sequence is TGTGCCAGCAGCGGACGCTTCAGGGACTATGGCTACACCTTC. Translation: CASSGRFRDYGYTF. The gene calls are TRBV5-5 and TRBJ1-2; D is perhaps TRBD1 (5 bases). Germline loops: CDR1 SGHKS, CDR2 YYEKEE (reference sequence). The CDR3 consists of 14 residues. The V gene lost 4 bases and the J gene lost 3 bases, with 13 bases spanning the gap.

The chain has TRBV28 and TRBJ1-5; TRBD1 is a possible D gene (5 bases). The CDR3 is 14 amino acids. CDR1 is MDHEN, CDR2 SYDVKM, per germline. Between the trimmed V and J ends, which lost 6 bases and 5 bases, there was a span of 14 bases. CDR3 sequence (DNA): TGTGCCAGCAGCATGGGAGGGGTTCATCAGCCCCAGCATTTT. It codes for CASSMGGVHQPQHF.

V and J are TRBV19 and TRBJ1-2; possibly TRBD1 for D (6 bases). This CDR3 spans 14 amino acids. Germline V lookup: CDR1 LNHDA, CDR2 SQIVND (reference sequence). Trimming shortened V by 4 bases and J by 3 bases, and 12 bases separated the two germline ends. CDR3: CASSRQGKDYGYTF. The CDR3 nucleotides are TGTGCCAGTAGTAGGCAGGGGAAGGACTATGGCTACACCTTC.

The chain joins TRBV6-1 to TRBJ1-1; a possible D gene is TRBD1 (5 bases). CDR1 is MNHNS and CDR2 is SASEGT in the germline V gene. The ends were cut back, 2 bases at V and 1 base at J, with 5 bases in the middle. CDR3 length: 13 amino acids. Here the CDR3 DNA reads TGTGCCAGCAGTGAACAGGGGAACACTGAAGCTTTCTTT. This sequence encodes CASSEQGNTEAFF.

CDR3 DNA sequence: TGTGCCACCGCTAATGTAGATCCTCGGGACACTGAAGCTTTCTTT. Amino acid sequence: CATANVDPRDTEAFF. The chain is built from TRBV19 and TRBJ1-1; no clear D gene. This CDR3 is built from 15 residues. With 10 bases removed from V and 3 bases from J, the gap between germline ends came to 21 bases. The germline V gene has CDR1 LNHDA and CDR2 SQIVND (reference sequence).

The chain carries TRBV19 and TRBJ1-1, with 8 bases identical to TRBD1. CDR1 and CDR2 from the germline V gene are LNHDA and SQIVND (reference sequence). This CDR3 has 14 amino acids. Losses at the gene ends were 3 bases for V and 4 bases for J; bases not matched to a gene: 4. The chain's CDR3 is CASSIQGAITEAFF. The CDR3 nucleotides are TGTGCCAGTAGTATTCAGGGGGCGATCACTGAAGCTTTCTTT.

The V call is TRBV21-1, the J call TRBJ2-1; the tabulated D call, TRBD2, remains unverified against the DNA. TRBV21-1 is shown as a pseudogene. The CDR3 totals 13 residues. The CDR3 is CASSKRVINEQFF. The CDR3 DNA reads as TGTGCCAGCAGCAAGAGAGTCATCAATGAGCAGTTCTTC.

This sequence joins TRBV19 and TRBJ1-5, with a possible D match to TRBD1 (5 bases). The CDR3 covers 12 residues. CDR1 and CDR2 from the germline V gene are LNHDA and SQIVND (reference sequence). The germline V and J ends were trimmed by 2 bases and 10 bases, with 9 bases remaining between them. The CDR3 coding sequence is TGTGCCAGTAGTATAAGACAGTTACCCCAGCATTTT. It encodes CASSIRQLPQHF.